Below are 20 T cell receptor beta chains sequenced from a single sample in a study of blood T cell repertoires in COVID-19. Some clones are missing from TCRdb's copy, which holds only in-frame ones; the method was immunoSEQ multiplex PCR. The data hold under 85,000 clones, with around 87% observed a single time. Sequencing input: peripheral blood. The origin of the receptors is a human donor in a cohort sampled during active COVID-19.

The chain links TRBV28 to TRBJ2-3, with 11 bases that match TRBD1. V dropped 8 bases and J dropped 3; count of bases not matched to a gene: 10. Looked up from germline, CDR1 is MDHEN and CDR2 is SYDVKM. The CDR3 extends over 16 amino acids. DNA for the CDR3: TGTGCCAGCCGAATTAACGGACAGGGGGCGACAGATACGCAGTATTTT. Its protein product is CASRINGQGATDTQYF.

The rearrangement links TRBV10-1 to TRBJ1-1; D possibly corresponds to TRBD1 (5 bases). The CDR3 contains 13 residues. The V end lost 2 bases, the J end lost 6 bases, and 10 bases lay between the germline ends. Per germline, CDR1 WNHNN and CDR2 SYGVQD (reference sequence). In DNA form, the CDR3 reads TGCGCCAGCAGTGAGATGGCAGGGCCTGAAGCTTTCTTT. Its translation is CASSEMAGPEAFF.

The CDR3 DNA is TGTGCCAGTAGTATGGCAGTCAATCAGCCCCAGCATTTT. Translation gives CASSMAVNQPQHF. The chain couples TRBV19 to TRBJ1-5; D uncertain. The V and J ends lost 3 bases and 3 bases respectively, with 6 bases between them. Per germline, CDR1 LNHDA and CDR2 SQIVND (reference sequence). The CDR3 loop spans 13 amino acids.

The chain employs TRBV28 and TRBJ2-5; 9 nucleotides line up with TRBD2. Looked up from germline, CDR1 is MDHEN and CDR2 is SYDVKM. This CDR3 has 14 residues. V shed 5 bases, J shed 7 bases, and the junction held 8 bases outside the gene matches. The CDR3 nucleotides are TGTGCCAGCAGTAGAAGCGGGGGGACCAGGACCCAGTACTTC. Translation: CASSRSGGTRTQYF.

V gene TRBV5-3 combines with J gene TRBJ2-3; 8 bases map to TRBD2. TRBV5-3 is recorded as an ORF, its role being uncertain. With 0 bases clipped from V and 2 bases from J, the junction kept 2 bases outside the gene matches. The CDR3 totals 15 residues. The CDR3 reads CARSLAGGDTDTQYF. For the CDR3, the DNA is TGTGCCAGAAGCTTGGCCGGGGGGGACACAGATACGCAGTATTTT.

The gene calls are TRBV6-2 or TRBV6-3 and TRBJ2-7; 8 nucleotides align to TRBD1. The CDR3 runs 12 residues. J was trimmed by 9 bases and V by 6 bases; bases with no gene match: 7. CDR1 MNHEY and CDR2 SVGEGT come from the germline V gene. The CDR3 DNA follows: TGTGCCAGCAGCGACAGGGGCCCTAGGCAGTACTTC. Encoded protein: CASSDRGPRQYF.

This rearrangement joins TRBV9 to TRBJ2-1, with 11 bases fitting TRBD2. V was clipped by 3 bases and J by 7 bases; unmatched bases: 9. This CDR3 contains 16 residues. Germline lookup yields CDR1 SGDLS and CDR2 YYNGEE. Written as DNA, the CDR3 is TGTGCCAGCAGCGCCCGGGGTAGCGGGGGGGCAAATGAGCAGTTCTTC. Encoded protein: CASSARGSGGANEQFF.

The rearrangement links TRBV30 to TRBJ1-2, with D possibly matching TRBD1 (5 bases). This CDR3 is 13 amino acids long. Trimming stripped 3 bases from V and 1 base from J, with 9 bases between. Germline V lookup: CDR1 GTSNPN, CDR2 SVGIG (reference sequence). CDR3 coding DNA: TGTGCCTGGAGCGCTGACAGTAACTATGGCTACACCTTC. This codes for CAWSADSNYGYTF.

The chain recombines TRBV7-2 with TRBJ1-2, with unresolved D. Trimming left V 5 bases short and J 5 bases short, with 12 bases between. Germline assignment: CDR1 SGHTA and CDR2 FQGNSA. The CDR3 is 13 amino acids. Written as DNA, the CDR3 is TGTGCCAGCAGCCAGCAACAGAGATATGGCTACACCTTC. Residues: CASSQQQRYGYTF.

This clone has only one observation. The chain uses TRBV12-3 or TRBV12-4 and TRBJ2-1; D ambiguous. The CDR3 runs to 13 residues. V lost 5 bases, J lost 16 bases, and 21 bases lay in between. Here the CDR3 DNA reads TGTGCCAGCAGTAACCAATTGACTCCGGGTGTTTTCTTC. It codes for CASSNQLTPGVFF.

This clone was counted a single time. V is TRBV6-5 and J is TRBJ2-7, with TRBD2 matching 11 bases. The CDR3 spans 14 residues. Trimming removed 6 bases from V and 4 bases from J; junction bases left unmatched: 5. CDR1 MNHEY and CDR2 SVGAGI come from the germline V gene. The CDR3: CASRAPSGGYEQYF. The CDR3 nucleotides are TGTGCCAGCAGAGCACCTAGCGGGGGGTACGAGCAGTACTTC.

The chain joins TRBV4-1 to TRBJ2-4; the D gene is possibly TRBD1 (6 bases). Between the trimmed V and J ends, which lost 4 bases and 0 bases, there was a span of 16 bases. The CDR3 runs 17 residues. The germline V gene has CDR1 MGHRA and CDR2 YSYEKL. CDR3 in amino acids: CASSPRSLQGAKNIQYF. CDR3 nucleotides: TGCGCCAGCAGCCCGAGAAGCCTACAGGGAGCCAAAAACATTCAGTACTTC.

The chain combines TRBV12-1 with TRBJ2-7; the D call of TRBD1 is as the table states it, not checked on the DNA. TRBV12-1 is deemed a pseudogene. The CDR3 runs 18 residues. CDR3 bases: TGTGCCAGCAGTTTTCCCGCACCCTGGGACAGGGGCTTGATCGAGCAGTACTTC. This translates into CASSFPAPWDRGLIEQYF.

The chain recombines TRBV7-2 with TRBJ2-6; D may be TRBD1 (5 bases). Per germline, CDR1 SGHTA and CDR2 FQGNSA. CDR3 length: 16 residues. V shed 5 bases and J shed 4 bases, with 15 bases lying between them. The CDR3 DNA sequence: TGTGCCAGCAGCCCCCAACCAGGGTCCGGGGCCAACGTCCTGACTTTC. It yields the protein CASSPQPGSGANVLTF.

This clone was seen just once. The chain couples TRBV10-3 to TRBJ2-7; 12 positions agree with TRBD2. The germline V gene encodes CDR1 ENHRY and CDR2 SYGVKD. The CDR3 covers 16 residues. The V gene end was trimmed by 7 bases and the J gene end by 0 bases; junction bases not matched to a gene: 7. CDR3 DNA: TGTGCCATCACCGCGACTAGCGGGGGTAGCTCCTACGAGCAGTACTTC. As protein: CAITATSGGSSYEQYF.

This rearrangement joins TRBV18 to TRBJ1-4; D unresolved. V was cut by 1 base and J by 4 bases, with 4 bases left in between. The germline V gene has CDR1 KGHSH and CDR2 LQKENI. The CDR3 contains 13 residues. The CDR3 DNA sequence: TGTGCCAGCTCACCACTCCGTAATGAAAAACTGTTTTTT. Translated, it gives CASSPLRNEKLFF.

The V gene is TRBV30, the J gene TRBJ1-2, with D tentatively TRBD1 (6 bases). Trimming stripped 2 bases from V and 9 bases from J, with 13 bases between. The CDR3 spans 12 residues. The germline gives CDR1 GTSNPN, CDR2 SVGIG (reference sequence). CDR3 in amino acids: CAWSLTQGSYTF. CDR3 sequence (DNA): TGTGCCTGGAGTTTAACACAGGGAAGCTACACCTTC.

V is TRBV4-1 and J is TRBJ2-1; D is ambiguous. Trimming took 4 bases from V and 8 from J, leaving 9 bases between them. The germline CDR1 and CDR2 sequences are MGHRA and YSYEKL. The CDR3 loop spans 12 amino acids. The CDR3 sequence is CASSRGKDEQFF. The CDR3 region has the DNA TGCGCCAGCAGCCGCGGTAAAGATGAGCAGTTCTTC.

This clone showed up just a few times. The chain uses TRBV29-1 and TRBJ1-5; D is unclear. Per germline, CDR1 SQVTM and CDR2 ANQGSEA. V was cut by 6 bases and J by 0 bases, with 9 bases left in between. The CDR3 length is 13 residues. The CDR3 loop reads CSVGQDSNQPQHF. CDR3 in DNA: TGCAGCGTGGGTCAGGATAGCAATCAGCCCCAGCATTTT.

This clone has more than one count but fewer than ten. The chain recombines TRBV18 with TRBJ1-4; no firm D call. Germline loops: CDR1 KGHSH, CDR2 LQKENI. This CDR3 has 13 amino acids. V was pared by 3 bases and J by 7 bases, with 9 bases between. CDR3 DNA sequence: TGTGCCAGCTCACCCGGGATTGCTGAAAAACTGTTTTTT. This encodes CASSPGIAEKLFF. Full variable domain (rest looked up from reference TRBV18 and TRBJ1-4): NAGVMQNPRHLVRRRGQEARLRCSPMKGHSHVYWYRQLPEEGLKFMVYLQKENIIDESGMPKERFSAEFPKEGPSILRIQQVVRGDSAAYFCASSPGIAEKLFFGSGTQLSVL.